Described below is a single T cell receptor beta chain sequence and its context. Its recognized antigen is unknown. Base qualities are not at hand, and no much larger clone is one base apart. This record comes from a study of cytomegalovirus exposure and HLA in healthy donors (dated by TCRdb to 2015 to 2018). For the study in its entirety: According to an earlier analysis of a few hundred of the donors, 200 million or so T cells yielded approximately 120 million unique TCR beta sequences and about 300 Gb of sequence data. An early release that covered about 600 HLA-typed donors contained around 300 gigabases of sequencing data and tens of millions of unique TCR sequences. Of the roughly 400 genotyped donors, approximately 83% fell in the genetic ancestry cluster associated with self-reported Caucasian donors. The study aimed to test whether signatures of past pathogen exposure could be identified by cataloging public T cell receptors. The study profiled the T cell repertoires of about 640 subjects by immunosequencing and related them to cytomegalovirus serostatus. Along with the roughly 670-subject first cohort, a separate validation cohort of over a hundred different subjects was used. High-throughput TCR immunosequencing, statistical association of individual TCRs with disease status, and machine learning were combined to predict cytomegalovirus infection status. A later analysis re-examined previously published TCR beta repertoires from roughly 650 donors and added high-resolution HLA genotyping to investigate patterns of TCR occurrence. Rather than drawing on any new phenotypic data, the later analysis identified candidate immune exposures from TCR beta sequences and the way those sequences occurred across donors. An earlier analysis of some 600 of the donors applied high-throughput TCR beta sequencing to assess whether each TCR beta V gene segment acted as functional or pseudogenic. Donor age, sex, ethnicity and CMV serostatus were collected together with the repertoire data. A later genetic analysis used genome-wide SNP genotypes for about 65% of the roughly 670 donors, treating that subset as a discovery cohort. Every discovery cohort repertoire had been produced on one sequencing platform. Both class I and class II loci were covered by HLA typing, at four-digit resolution. Typing coverage differed by locus: A, B, C, DRB1 and DQB1 were typed in roughly 620-630 donors, DQA1 in 500 to 550, DPA1 in some 610, and DPB1 in just under 490. Because of strong linkage in the cohort, 5 or 6 DR-DQ haplotypes were treated as single units for association and clustering. Among around 400 genotyped donors of the cohort, an average of roughly 240,000 unique TCR beta nucleotide sequences were sequenced per donor, around 20% of them non-productive.

The research as a whole found: A cluster of highly shared sequence variants was judged likely to represent a technical artifact of the sequencing pipeline. The classifier was reported to diagnose cytomegalovirus status with high specificity and sensitivity in both the original cohort and the validation cohort. For the cohort, immune exposure information was limited to CMV serostatus. Because HLA typing was unavailable for some donors at each locus, only the typed subset was used in association tests. The cohort was sequenced for TCR beta chains only, and without alpha or paired-chain data the features that could be detected were limited. In a later analysis, HLA-associated TCR beta chains showed more clonal expansion and lower generation probabilities than non-associated chains that were equally common. Most TCR sequences were observed very rarely across donors, whereas some public TCRs were present in many individuals. When HLA alleles, especially DR and DQ, strongly co-occurred, attributing TCR associations to individual alleles was difficult. Because counts were too low, roughly 18 rarely observed V segments, including chromosome 9 orphons, were left out of the earlier analysis of over 550 of the donors. An earlier analysis of around 500 of the donors showed that most TCR beta V segments appeared in productive rearrangements either about 87% or about 30% of the time, which broadly matched IMGT annotations. An association between a missense DCLRE1C variant and V-gene and J-gene trimming of TCR beta chains was found in a later genetic analysis and replicated in an independent cohort. A further reported finding was that TCR beta sequences accurately predicted the HLA-A and HLA-B alleles for most subjects in the first cohort. Most CMV-associated TCR beta chains appeared to be HLA-restricted in a later analysis, and the HLA associations seemed to be driven largely by CMV exposure. Linkage disequilibrium might explain the correlated functional status among segregating V segments, but an unknown experimental factor could not be excluded. Several of the top co-occurrence clusters appeared to be linked to parvovirus B19, influenza, CMV and Epstein-Barr virus, according to a later analysis. The study listed approximately 150 TCR beta chains as associated with cytomegalovirus. Presence/absence analyses assumed roughly uniform sequencing depth across donors, an assumption that may not hold. In vitro tests confirmed that three of the cytomegalovirus-associated TCR beta chains recognize cytomegalovirus antigens. According to a later genetic analysis, donors in an Asian-associated ancestry cluster had fewer N-insertions in productive TCRs than the roughly 670-donor mean. In a later analysis, TCR association rates were found to vary across HLA loci, with the most associated TCRs seen for DRB1 alleles and the fewest for HLA-C alleles. In a later analysis, 16,951 TCR beta sequences were associated with specific HLA alleles at a false discovery rate of 0.05. According to the authors, the approach could potentially be generalized to other disease states and immunological phenotypes.

In total, roughly 670 healthy bone marrow donors made up the cohort. All cohort members were sampled while nominally healthy, although unrecorded immune exposures were likely present. The donor was CMV seropositive and belonged to the group of around 300 seropositive cohort members. Every donor gave a peripheral blood sample, and the peripheral blood mononuclear cells from that sample were used for TCR beta sequencing. Genomic DNA was extracted from the blood cell samples with the Qiagen DNeasy Blood Extraction Kit. Library preparation used the immunoSEQ multiplex PCR assay. For the multiplex PCR, a mixture combining 60 forward primers for TCR Vbeta segments and 13 reverse primers for TCR Jbeta segments was used. The CDR3 region of rearranged TCR beta genes was amplified from genomic DNA with a multiplex PCR assay. The Illumina HiSeq System was used to sequence the amplified TCR beta libraries as 87-base-pair reads. The authors' pipeline ran thus. In a later analysis, some 80 million unique TCR beta chains were counted across the 666 repertoires, and approximately 11 million of these chains were shared by at least two donors. A nearest-neighbor algorithm error-corrected the raw reads and collapsed the reads into unique sequences, merging closely related sequences to remove PCR and sequencing errors. CDR3 sequences were aligned to IMGT reference sequences to assign V, D and J gene segments. For a sequence to be retained, a match of at least six nucleotides was required to both a V gene segment and a J gene segment. Rearrangements were called productive when the CDR3 lacked stop codons and stayed in frame with V and J; all others were non-productive. CDR3 was defined according to IMGT convention as the region running from the second conserved V-encoded cysteine to the conserved J-encoded phenylalanine. The earlier analysis of some 580 of the donors excluded any sequence lacking an unambiguous match to a single V gene segment. An earlier analysis of 587 of the donors called V segments functional above 56.7% productive rearrangements and segregating when the between-donor standard deviation exceeded 5%. A statistical classification framework was developed to diagnose cytomegalovirus status using the catalog of TCR beta chain sequences. In a later analysis, TCR nucleotide sequences were compared against IMGT/GENE-DB human TR gene sequences so that V and J genes could be assigned. A later analysis assigned CDR3 sequences and most-parsimonious VDJ recombination scenarios with the TCRdist pipeline. A later analysis defined each TCR beta chain by its CDR3 amino acid sequence plus V-gene family, and excluded reads lacking a unique V-gene family. As a way to deal with suspected cross-contamination and a sequencing artifact, a later analysis dropped nearly 600 nucleotide sequences that were highly shared and had low generation probability. For each public chain, a later analysis derived a clonal expansion index from normalized ranks of inferred template counts within each repertoire. In a later analysis, generation probabilities were computed using a VDJ recombination model fitted to out-of-frame rearrangements, and the results were checked against IGoR. In a later analysis, hypergeometric tests were used to score TCR-TCR, TCR-HLA and TCR-CMV co-occurrence, with a repertoire-size bias correction applied to TCR pairs. A later analysis estimated false discovery rates by permuting HLA or CMV assignments 20 times. A later analysis grouped co-occurring TCRs with DBSCAN, adding TCRdist sequence similarity when clustering within HLA-allele-positive subsets. For co-occurrence clustering, repertoires with fewer than 30,000 or more than 120,000 public chains were excluded, along with about five repertoires with anomalous nucleotide sharing. TCRdb's version of the immuneACCESS table is confined to in-frame rearrangements and falls short of the full clone set. An unresolved V gene accounts for under half of the shortfall where checked; the remainder is of unknown origin. V and J calls plus clone size are reproduced from that table; the DNA served to infer D and trimming. In all, the sample holds some 150,000 clones, and about two thirds of those were seen once. The ten biggest clones cover approximately 3.9% of the sample.

The sample comprised PBMCs. The source of this sequence is a man in his fifties or sixties in good health and CMV-seropositive.

The CDR3 corresponds to CASSLAGGPKDTQYF. The sequenced DNA is TGTGCCAGCAGTCTCGCGGGGGGGCCCAAAGATACGCAGTATTTT. The V and J segments used are TRBV6-5 and TRBJ2-3, and TRBD2 matches 9 of the central bases. V ends up 5 bases short and J 5 bases short, with an unmatched junction base count of 8. The germline V gene yields MNHEY for CDR1 and SVGAGI for CDR2. The CDR3 contains 15 residues, cysteine and phenylalanine counted. Solely the CDR3 DNA is kept, with 45 bases framed from the first base.